This entry features one TCR beta chain sequence. This sample is drawn from a study of cytomegalovirus exposure and HLA in healthy donors. Primers included in the PCR were 60 Vbeta and 13 Jbeta primers. The table came from immunoSEQ multiplex PCR; TCRdb's copy has only in-frame clones and leaves some out. The data hold roughly 120,000 clones, with about four fifths observed a single time. Germline CDR1 and CDR2: SNHLY and FYNNEI. The CDR3 spans 16 residues. V lost 6 bases to trimming and J lost 2 bases, with 17 bases between them. The chain uses TRBV2 and TRBJ1-5, with a tentative D call TRBD1 (5 bases). The clonotype comes from a female donor in good health and CMV-seropositive. Sequenced input: PBMCs. DNA of the CDR3: TGTGCCAGCAGGGACCGGACACCGGGGGGCAATCAGCCCCAGCATTTT. Translating it yields CASRDRTPGGNQPQHF.